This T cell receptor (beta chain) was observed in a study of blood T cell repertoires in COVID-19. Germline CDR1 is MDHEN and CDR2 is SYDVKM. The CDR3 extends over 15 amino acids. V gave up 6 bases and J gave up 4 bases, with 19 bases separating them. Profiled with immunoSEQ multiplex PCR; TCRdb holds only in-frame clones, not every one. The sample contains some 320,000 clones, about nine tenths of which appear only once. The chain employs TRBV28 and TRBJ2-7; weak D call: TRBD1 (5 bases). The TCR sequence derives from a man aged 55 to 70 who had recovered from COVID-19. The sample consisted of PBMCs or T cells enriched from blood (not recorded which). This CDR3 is CASRRFSNRLYEQYF. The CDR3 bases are TGTGCCAGCAGGCGGTTCAGCAACAGGTTGTACGAGCAGTACTTC.